This TCR beta chain is from a study of Graves' ophthalmopathy and Graves' hyperthyroidism. In the study overall: Researchers obtained peripheral blood at initial diagnosis, before any treatment had begun.

This clonotype was recorded many times. What it binds is unknown. Amplification of TCR beta CDR3 regions used RNA transcripts. Second-round multiplex PCR came after first-round RT-PCR with HTBI primers. TCRdb fed the multiplex PCR reads into MiXCR, producing one record per CDR3 protein. The repertoire has some 150,000 distinct CDR3 sequences, around 39% of them found once; the top ten carry about 8.2%. Germline V gene sequence: CDR1 MGHRA, CDR2 YSYEKL. CDR3 length: 16 residues. V shed 1 base and J shed 11 bases, with 21 bases lying between them. Study-level findings and limits: Researchers report that a 13-signature model separated ophthalmopathy from stable hyperthyroidism, posting less than 90% sensitivity and roughly 81% specificity.

The receptor was derived from a man younger than 45 with Graves' ophthalmopathy. The chain is built from TRBV4-1 and TRBJ1-5; D may be TRBD1 (5 bases). Material: peripheral blood. CDR3 loop: CASSQGPGLLLESQHF. Written as DNA, the CDR3 is TGCGCCAGCAGCCAAGGACCGGGACTCCTTTTGGAGTCCCAGCATTTT.